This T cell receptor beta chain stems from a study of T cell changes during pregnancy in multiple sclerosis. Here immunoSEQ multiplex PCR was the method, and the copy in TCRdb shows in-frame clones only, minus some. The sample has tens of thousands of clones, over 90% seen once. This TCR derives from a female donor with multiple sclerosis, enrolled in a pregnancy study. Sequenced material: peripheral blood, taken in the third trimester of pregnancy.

CDR3 residues: CASSVYGGTANTEAFF. Here the CDR3 DNA reads TGTGCCAGCAGCGTATATGGAGGGACAGCGAACACTGAAGCTTTCTTT. This sequence joins TRBV9 and TRBJ1-1, with TRBD1 matching 7 bases. This CDR3 region has 16 residues. Germline V lookup: CDR1 SGDLS, CDR2 YYNGEE. V trimming: 1 base; J trimming: 1 base; junction bases outside the gene matches: 7.